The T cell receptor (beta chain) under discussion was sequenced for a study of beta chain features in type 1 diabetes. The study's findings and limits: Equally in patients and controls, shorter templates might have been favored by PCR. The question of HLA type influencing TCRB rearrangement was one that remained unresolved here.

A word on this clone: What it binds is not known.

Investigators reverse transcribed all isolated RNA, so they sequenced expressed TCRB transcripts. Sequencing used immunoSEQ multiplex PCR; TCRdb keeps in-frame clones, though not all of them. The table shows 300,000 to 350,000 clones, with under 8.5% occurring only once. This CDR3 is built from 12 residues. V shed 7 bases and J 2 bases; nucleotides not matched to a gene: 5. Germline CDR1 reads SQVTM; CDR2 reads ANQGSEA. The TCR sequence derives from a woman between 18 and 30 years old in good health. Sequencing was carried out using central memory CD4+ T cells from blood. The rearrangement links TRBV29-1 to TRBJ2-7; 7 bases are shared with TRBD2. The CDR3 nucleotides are TGCAGCGCACGGGGACTACCCTACGAGCAGTACTTC. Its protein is CSARGLPYEQYF.